This section outlines one TCR beta chain sequence together with its context. Its antigen is undetermined. The CDR3 is 14 residues long. The germline V gene encodes CDR1 MDHEN and CDR2 SYDVKM. This sample was taken from a study of cytomegalovirus exposure and HLA in healthy donors. The PCR contained 60 Vbeta and 13 Jbeta primers. The table came from immunoSEQ multiplex PCR; TCRdb's copy has only in-frame clones and leaves some out. The table shows around 110,000 clones, with around four fifths occurring only once. Notes on the study in general: Most TCR sequences showed up rarely, but some public TCRs showed up in many donors.

The study sampled nominally healthy donors, though unrecorded immune exposures were likely. The sequencing sample was made of PBMCs. The chain employs TRBV28 and TRBJ1-1, with TRBD1 identical over 7 bases. The sequence came from a man aged 25-45 years in good health and CMV-seronegative. The DNA of the CDR3 is TGTGCGGTACAGGGGATTGGTGGCGACACTGAAGCTTTCTTT. Its protein is CAVQGIGGDTEAFF.